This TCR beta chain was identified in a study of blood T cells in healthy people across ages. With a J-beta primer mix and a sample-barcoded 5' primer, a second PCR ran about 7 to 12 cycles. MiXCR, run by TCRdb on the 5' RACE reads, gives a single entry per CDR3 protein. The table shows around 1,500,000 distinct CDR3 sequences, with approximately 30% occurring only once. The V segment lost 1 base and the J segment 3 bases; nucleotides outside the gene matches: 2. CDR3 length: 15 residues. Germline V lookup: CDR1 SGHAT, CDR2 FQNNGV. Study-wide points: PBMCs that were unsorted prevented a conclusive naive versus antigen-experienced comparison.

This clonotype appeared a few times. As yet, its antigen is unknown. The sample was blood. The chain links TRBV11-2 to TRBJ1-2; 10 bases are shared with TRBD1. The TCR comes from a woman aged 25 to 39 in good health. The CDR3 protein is CASSLVGQGYYGYTF. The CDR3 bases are TGTGCCAGCAGCTTAGTGGGACAGGGGTACTATGGCTACACCTTC.